Sequencing of this TCR beta chain was carried out in a study of T cells in Graves' hyperthyroidism and ophthalmopathy. Findings and limits, study-wide: Most clonotypes expanded in thyroid above 0.001 were likewise present in blood.

It was uncontrolled infection, other autoimmune disease, pregnancy or lactation that excluded patients. This clonotype was observed many times. Its antigen remains unidentified. Template material for amplifying TCR beta CDR3 regions consisted of RNA transcripts. The TCR CDR3 first-round RT-PCR relied on the HTBI primer set. TCRdb analysed the multiplex PCR reads with MiXCR anew, one entry per CDR3 protein. The sample has about half a million distinct CDR3 sequences; more than 20% are singletons. The sequencing input was blood. The source of this sequence is a man aged 18 to 29 with Graves' hyperthyroidism.

The DNA of the CDR3 is TGTGCCAGCAGCCACTCGAGGACAGGCTGGTACGAGCAGTACTTC. Protein: CASSHSRTGWYEQYF. This chain connects TRBV12-3 or TRBV12-4 to TRBJ2-7, with 7 bases identical to TRBD1. This CDR3 is built from 15 residues. Germline trimming cut 6 bases from V and 4 bases from J; bases unmatched to any gene: 12.